The text below deals with one TCR beta chain. The data were obtained in a study of OX40 agonist ivuxolimab in advanced cancers. Germline V gene sequence: CDR1 SGHTA, CDR2 FQGNSA. V gave up 0 bases and J gave up 8 bases; unmatched junction bases: 4. CDR3 length: 15 residues. Generated by immunoSEQ multiplex PCR, the TCRdb table keeps only in-frame clones and is missing some. The sample carries roughly 49,000 clones, about four fifths recorded once. The starting material was CD4+ or CD8+ T cells sorted from blood, obtained in a trial of the OX40 agonist ivuxolimab. The chain carries TRBV7-2 and TRBJ1-2; 12 nucleotides align to TRBD1. The TCR sequence derives from an adult with an advanced solid tumor such as melanoma, head and neck, liver or kidney cancer. This CDR3 reads CASSLAGDRGLGYTF. DNA of the CDR3: TGTGCCAGCAGCTTAGCTGGGGACAGGGGGCTGGGCTACACCTTC.